This is a list of T cell receptor beta chains from one sample in a study of OX40 agonist ivuxolimab in advanced cancers. Sequencing used immunoSEQ multiplex PCR; TCRdb keeps in-frame clones, though not all of them. The table shows under 100,000 clones, with roughly nine tenths occurring only once. The sequencing here drew on CD4+ or CD8+ T cells sorted from blood, taken in a trial of the OX40 agonist ivuxolimab. All receptors come from an adult with an advanced solid tumor such as melanoma, head and neck, liver or kidney cancer. CDR3s include the opening cysteine and the closing phenylalanine or tryptophan. D genes are given only for firm matches. The size field is filled for only some rows; it gives once, few, many or a size class.

v_gene: TRBV5-1; d_gene: -; j_gene: TRBJ2-1; abundance: -; CDR3aa: CASSLSPAGSYNEQFF; CDR3nt: TGCGCCAGCAGCTTGTCGCCAGCGGGTTCCTACAATGAGCAGTTCTTC
v_gene: TRBV4-2; d_gene: -; j_gene: TRBJ1-4; abundance: -; CDR3aa: CASSQDLKATNEKLFF; CDR3nt: TGTGCCAGCAGCCAAGACTTAAAAGCAACTAATGAAAAACTGTTTTTT
v_gene: TRBV4-2; d_gene: -; j_gene: TRBJ1-1; abundance: -; CDR3aa: CASSQDLGRTNTEAFF; CDR3nt: TGTGCCAGCAGCCAAGACCTGGGGCGGACCAACACTGAAGCTTTCTTT
v_gene: TRBV19; d_gene: TRBD1; j_gene: TRBJ2-6; abundance: -; CDR3aa: CASSQGGAGANVLTF; CDR3nt: TGTGCCAGTAGCCAAGGGGGCGCTGGGGCCAACGTCCTGACTTTC
v_gene: TRBV7-2; d_gene: TRBD1; j_gene: TRBJ1-4; abundance: -; CDR3aa: CASSYALTGIGKKLFF; CDR3nt: TGTGCCAGCAGCTACGCCTTGACAGGGATCGGGAAAAAACTGTTTTTT
v_gene: TRBV2; d_gene: -; j_gene: TRBJ2-3; abundance: -; CDR3aa: CASSTQPTETSTDTQYF; CDR3nt: TGTGCCAGCAGTACTCAGCCGACAGAAACTAGCACAGATACGCAGTATTTT
v_gene: TRBV28; d_gene: -; j_gene: TRBJ1-5; abundance: -; CDR3aa: CASSLLRTVNQPQHF; CDR3nt: TGTGCCAGCAGTTTGCTTAGGACAGTAAATCAGCCCCAGCATTTT
v_gene: TRBV9; d_gene: -; j_gene: TRBJ1-1; abundance: -; CDR3aa: CASSGTHGRLNTEAFF; CDR3nt: TGTGCCAGCAGCGGAACCCATGGGAGGTTGAACACTGAAGCTTTCTTT
v_gene: TRBV6-6; d_gene: -; j_gene: TRBJ2-7; abundance: -; CDR3aa: CASSTYTLQYF; CDR3nt: TGTGCCAGCAGTACATACACGTTGCAGTACTTC
v_gene: TRBV10-3; d_gene: TRBD2; j_gene: TRBJ2-2; abundance: -; CDR3aa: CAISPGGINTGELFF; CDR3nt: TGTGCCATCAGCCCGGGAGGGATCAACACCGGGGAGCTGTTTTTT
v_gene: TRBV14; d_gene: TRBD1; j_gene: TRBJ2-7; abundance: -; CDR3aa: CASSQIQGGVGYF; CDR3nt: TGTGCCAGCAGCCAGATACAGGGGGGAGTTGGGTACTTC
v_gene: TRBV5-4; d_gene: TRBD1; j_gene: TRBJ1-4; abundance: -; CDR3aa: CASSWGQDEKLFF; CDR3nt: TGTGCCAGCAGCTGGGGACAGGATGAAAAACTGTTTTTT
v_gene: TRBV28; d_gene: -; j_gene: TRBJ1-2; abundance: -; CDR3aa: CASSLGGALGYTF; CDR3nt: TGTGCCAGCAGTTTAGGTGGGGCGCTTGGCTACACCTTC
v_gene: TRBV19; d_gene: -; j_gene: TRBJ2-7; abundance: -; CDR3aa: CASSLTRGGPYEQYF; CDR3nt: TGTGCCAGTAGTCTAACCCGTGGGGGCCCTTACGAGCAGTACTTC
v_gene: TRBV6-5; d_gene: -; j_gene: TRBJ2-1; abundance: -; CDR3aa: CASSYMGNQFF; CDR3nt: TGTGCCAGCAGTTACATGGGGAATCAGTTCTTC
v_gene: TRBV28; d_gene: -; j_gene: TRBJ2-4; abundance: -; CDR3aa: CASSLSHGGNIQYF; CDR3nt: TGTGCCAGCAGTTTATCCCACGGTGGGAACATTCAGTACTTC
v_gene: TRBV29-1; d_gene: TRBD2; j_gene: TRBJ2-1; abundance: once; CDR3aa: CSAKGGGLAGISYNEQFF; CDR3nt: TGCAGCGCCAAGGGAGGCGGGCTAGCGGGAATCTCCTACAATGAGCAGTTCTTC
v_gene: TRBV29-1; d_gene: TRBD2; j_gene: TRBJ2-7; abundance: -; CDR3aa: CSVETSGRYEQYF; CDR3nt: TGCAGCGTTGAGACTAGCGGCAGATACGAGCAGTACTTC
v_gene: TRBV7-9; d_gene: TRBD1; j_gene: TRBJ2-7; abundance: -; CDR3aa: CASSSAGGANYEQYF; CDR3nt: TGTGCCAGCAGTTCGGCAGGGGGCGCAAACTACGAGCAGTACTTC
v_gene: TRBV7-6; d_gene: -; j_gene: TRBJ2-3; abundance: -; CDR3aa: CASSSAVGGSTDTQYF; CDR3nt: TGTGCCAGCAGCTCCGCAGTGGGCGGGAGCACAGATACGCAGTATTTT
v_gene: TRBV19; d_gene: TRBD1; j_gene: TRBJ2-2; abundance: -; CDR3aa: CASSIGQGARTGELFF; CDR3nt: TGTGCCAGTAGTATAGGCCAGGGGGCGAGGACCGGGGAGCTGTTTTTT
v_gene: TRBV18; d_gene: -; j_gene: TRBJ2-2; abundance: -; CDR3aa: CASSPRDGELFF; CDR3nt: TGTGCCAGCTCCCCTAGGGACGGGGAGCTGTTTTTT
v_gene: TRBV5-1; d_gene: TRBD1; j_gene: TRBJ1-2; abundance: -; CDR3aa: CASSHGTGSGYTF; CDR3nt: TGCGCCAGCAGCCACGGGACAGGGTCTGGCTACACCTTC
v_gene: TRBV6-5; d_gene: TRBD1; j_gene: TRBJ2-1; abundance: -; CDR3aa: CASSPPTGYQFF; CDR3nt: TGTGCCAGCAGCCCCCCGACAGGGTACCAGTTCTTC
v_gene: TRBV2; d_gene: -; j_gene: TRBJ2-3; abundance: -; CDR3aa: CASRVLGAGDTQYF; CDR3nt: TGTGCCAGCAGGGTACTAGGGGCGGGAGATACGCAGTATTTT
v_gene: TRBV5-1; d_gene: TRBD2; j_gene: TRBJ2-7; abundance: -; CDR3aa: CASSPFLGGRGSEQYF; CDR3nt: TGCGCCAGCAGCCCCTTCCTTGGCGGGAGGGGCTCCGAGCAGTACTTC
v_gene: TRBV7-2; d_gene: -; j_gene: TRBJ2-2; abundance: -; CDR3aa: CASSFSRAGNTGELFF; CDR3nt: TGTGCCAGCAGCTTTTCCAGGGCAGGGAACACCGGGGAGCTGTTTTTT
v_gene: TRBV5-5; d_gene: TRBD1; j_gene: TRBJ1-2; abundance: -; CDR3aa: CASSLGQGQSGYTF; CDR3nt: TGTGCCAGCAGCTTGGGACAGGGACAGAGTGGCTACACCTTC
v_gene: TRBV29-1; d_gene: -; j_gene: TRBJ2-3; abundance: -; CDR3aa: CSVVRGDTQYF; CDR3nt: TGCAGCGTTGTACGGGGGGATACGCAGTATTTT
v_gene: TRBV6-1; d_gene: TRBD2; j_gene: TRBJ2-7; abundance: -; CDR3aa: CASSGVAGVSEQYF; CDR3nt: TGTGCCAGCAGTGGAGTAGCGGGAGTGTCCGAGCAGTACTTC
v_gene: TRBV5-6; d_gene: TRBD2; j_gene: TRBJ2-7; abundance: once; CDR3aa: CASSFPSGLAGGPGEQYF; CDR3nt: TGTGCCAGCAGCTTTCCGTCGGGACTAGCGGGAGGGCCGGGGGAGCAGTACTTC
v_gene: TRBV6-5; d_gene: -; j_gene: TRBJ1-2; abundance: -; CDR3aa: CASSTYGGRIGYTF; CDR3nt: TGTGCCAGCTCAACGTACGGGGGAAGGATTGGCTACACCTTC
v_gene: TRBV30; d_gene: TRBD1; j_gene: TRBJ1-1; abundance: -; CDR3aa: CAWSVLQGDTEAFF; CDR3nt: TGTGCCTGGAGTGTCTTGCAGGGGGACACTGAAGCTTTCTTT
v_gene: TRBV10-3; d_gene: TRBD2; j_gene: TRBJ2-5; abundance: -; CDR3aa: CAIRGGSPQETQYF; CDR3nt: TGTGCCATCAGAGGCGGGAGTCCCCAAGAGACCCAGTACTTC
v_gene: TRBV28; d_gene: TRBD2; j_gene: TRBJ2-1; abundance: once; CDR3aa: CASLEAGAFYNEQFF; CDR3nt: TGTGCCAGCCTCGAAGCGGGGGCTTTTTACAATGAGCAGTTCTTC
v_gene: TRBV4-2; d_gene: TRBD2; j_gene: TRBJ2-4; abundance: -; CDR3aa: CASSQEGGLAGGGNIQYF; CDR3nt: TGTGCCAGCAGCCAAGAAGGGGGGCTAGCGGGAGGTGGAAACATTCAGTACTTC
v_gene: TRBV7-2; d_gene: TRBD2; j_gene: TRBJ2-5; abundance: -; CDR3aa: CASSPGTSGLSTQYF; CDR3nt: TGTGCCAGCAGCCCCGGGACTAGCGGGTTGTCAACCCAGTACTTC
v_gene: TRBV7-2; d_gene: TRBD2; j_gene: TRBJ2-3; abundance: -; CDR3aa: CASSFLAGGFIDTQYF; CDR3nt: TGTGCCAGCAGCTTTCTAGCGGGAGGCTTTATAGATACGCAGTATTTT
v_gene: TRBV5-1; d_gene: -; j_gene: TRBJ2-1; abundance: few; CDR3aa: CASSLAWDVGEQFF; CDR3nt: TGCGCCAGCAGCTTGGCCTGGGACGTGGGTGAGCAGTTCTTC
v_gene: TRBV2; d_gene: -; j_gene: TRBJ2-3; abundance: -; CDR3aa: CASSPLGGYSITDTQYF; CDR3nt: TGTGCCAGCAGCCCCCTTGGCGGATATTCAATCACAGATACGCAGTATTTT
v_gene: TRBV5-1; d_gene: -; j_gene: TRBJ1-2; abundance: -; CDR3aa: CASSPDGSGYTF; CDR3nt: TGCGCCAGCAGTCCCGACGGTTCTGGCTACACCTTC